A single sample is the source of the 2 T cell receptor beta chains below, sequenced in a study of long-term antiretroviral therapy in people with HIV. A v3.0 immunoSEQ assay was performed at survey level. Assay: immunoSEQ multiplex PCR; the TCRdb copy retains only in-frame clones and omits some. The sample has around 30,000 clones, roughly 93% seen once. This sample comprised unsorted PBMCs, obtained around 7.4 years after starting antiretroviral therapy. All receptors come from a man between 50 and 59 years old with HIV.

The chain employs TRBV6-5 and TRBJ1-4; 9 positions agree with TRBD1. CDR1 and CDR2 from the germline V gene are MNHEY and SVGAGI. V lost 6 bases to trimming and J lost 5 bases; unmatched junction nucleotides: 7. The CDR3 spans 15 residues. CDR3 loop: CASRLTGTGNEKLFF. Here the CDR3 DNA reads TGTGCCAGCAGGCTAACCGGGACAGGGAATGAAAAACTGTTTTTT.

By its share, this clone is large. V usage is TRBV4-3 and J usage is TRBJ2-3, with 10 nucleotides matching TRBD1. CDR3 length equals 16 residues. Germline-derived CDR1 and CDR2 are LGHNA and YSLEER. With V trimmed by 5 bases and J by 4 bases, 9 bases remained unmatched. Here the CDR3 reads CASSDDRTGGSDTQYF. DNA for the CDR3: TGCGCCAGCAGCGACGATAGGACAGGGGGATCAGATACGCAGTATTTT.